This T cell receptor (beta chain) was identified in a study of beta chain features in type 1 diabetes (dated by TCRdb to the late 2010s). About the investigation overall: No differences in mean age, gender distribution, total cell number or subset yield were found between patients and healthy donors. A total of just under 110,000,000 sorted cells were examined across all samples, and RNA yield correlated strongly with the number of cells per subset. Whereas all 28 donors provided naive and central memory subsets, regulatory and stem cell-like memory subsets were isolated from just 8 patients and about eight healthy donors. The study compared the TCRB repertoires of sorted circulating CD4+ T cell subsets in recently diagnosed type 1 diabetes patients with those in matched healthy donors. Results and caveats for the whole study, not just this receptor: Because cDNA was sequenced instead of genomic DNA, highly expressing activated cells could be over-represented, though the groups showed no difference in activation or CD3 levels. At VDJ recombination sites, patients with type 1 diabetes made fewer insertions and deleted more nucleotides, a pattern implying thymic rearrangement abnormalities. Shorter templates might have been favored by PCR, but patient and control samples were amplified and corrected together, so both groups would have been affected equally by any skew. Type 1 diabetes patients showed a moderate but significant shortening of TCRB CDR3 length in all four CD4+ subsets. Because small numbers of individuals were included in the HLA sub-analyses, any influence of HLA type on TCRB rearrangement was left unresolved. Naive, central memory and regulatory TCRB repertoires appeared to be more alike among patients than among healthy donors.

The CDR3 spans 14 residues, from the cysteine through the phenylalanine. Just CDR3 DNA is preserved here, 42 bases in frame from base 1. As encoded in the germline V gene (reference sequence), CDR1 is GTSNPN while CDR2 is SVGIG. V is reduced by 3 bases and J by 1 base, leaving a spacing of 12 bases between them. All of the isolated RNA was reverse transcribed with the High Capacity cDNA Reverse Transcription Kit, so expressed TCRB transcripts were sequenced. For stem cell-like memory T cell samples, survey-depth immunoSEQ sequencing was used, averaging approximately 910,000 total reads per sample. After sorted cells were lysed in RLT buffer, RNA was extracted with DNase-treated RNeasy Micro or Mini kits, with the choice depending on cell number. To prevent cross-contamination, each cell subset was processed individually, whereas patient and healthy donor samples were processed jointly. The immunoSEQ multiplex PCR was used to amplify TCRB sequences from cDNA, generating 87-bp fragments that spanned the CDR3 region. Amplicons were sequenced on the Illumina HiSeq platform. In the authors' own workflow: PCR bias was corrected computationally using synthetic template baselines, and reads within Hamming distance 2 were collapsed, with unmergeable singletons discarded. Reads were aligned against IMGT so that V, D and J genes, CDR3 length and insertions or deletions at six rearrangement sites could be assigned. Within each subset, clonotype counts were normalized to the number of sorted cells before true diversity and Gini coefficients were calculated with the tcR R package. Repertoire sharing was quantified using the overlap coefficient calculated on TCRB nucleotide sequences. TCRdb obtained this table from immuneACCESS and retained in-frame rearrangements with V and J assigned. These tables miss some clones; where compared with another copy, unresolved V genes account for less than half of the shortfall, and the remainder is unexplained. The V and J calls and clone size come from that table; D and trimming were worked out from the DNA. This sample lists approximately 120,000 clones; under 40% were detected once. The leading ten clones occupy over 0.065% of the sample.

In regard to this clone: Its binding antigen is unknown. No much larger clonotype is one base removed from it; base qualities were not supplied.

Each donor gave one peripheral blood draw, approximately 110 mL on average, collected into heparinised tubes. Naive, central memory, regulatory and stem cell-like memory CD4+ T cells were sorted on a BD FACSAria II using a panel including CD45RO, CCR7, CD25, CD127, CD95 and CD27. Every sorted population had a purity above 95%. Right away, PBMCs were isolated by Lymphoprep density gradient centrifugation and were stained directly, with no culture step. Samples were stained and sorted in pairs, with one healthy donor and one patient per experiment, so that batch effects were minimized. Sequenced sample: stem cell memory CD4+ T cells from blood. The intended sense of this specimen's cell subset or site label: stem cell-like memory CD4+ T cells. The receptor was derived from a young woman in good health. The chain was built from TRBV30 and TRBJ1-1; D gene: possibly TRBD1, on 6 matching bases. The bases read TGTGCCTGGAGCCTCACAGGGTGGAACACTGAAGCTTTCTTT. Translated, this is CAWSLTGWNTEAFF.